Listed here is a single T cell receptor (beta chain). Its antigen is currently unknown. This was a survey-level run. TCRdb keeps only in-frame clones here, not all; method: immunoSEQ multiplex PCR. The data hold about 48,000 clones, with roughly 72% observed a single time. The source of the sample is a study of STAT5B mutations in CD4+ large granular lymphocyte leukemia. Turning to the study itself: Among healthy donors, a particular HLA allele went with more CDR3 'QG' motifs. Overall study results and limits: Compared with healthy controls (2/35), patient top clones favored TRBV06 (8/27).

This CDR3 region has 16 residues. Germline CDR1 is MNHEY and CDR2 is SVGAGI. The V and J ends lost 4 bases and 7 bases respectively, with 19 bases between them. The chain joins TRBV6-5 to TRBJ2-2; D may be TRBD1 or TRBD2 (7 bases each). The specimen was CD4+ T cells from blood buffy coats. The source of this sequence is a human donor in good health. CDR3 nucleotides: TGTGCCAGCAGTTCCGGACGACAGGGAGGGGTCGGGGAGCTGTTTTTT. Translation gives CASSSGRQGGVGELFF.